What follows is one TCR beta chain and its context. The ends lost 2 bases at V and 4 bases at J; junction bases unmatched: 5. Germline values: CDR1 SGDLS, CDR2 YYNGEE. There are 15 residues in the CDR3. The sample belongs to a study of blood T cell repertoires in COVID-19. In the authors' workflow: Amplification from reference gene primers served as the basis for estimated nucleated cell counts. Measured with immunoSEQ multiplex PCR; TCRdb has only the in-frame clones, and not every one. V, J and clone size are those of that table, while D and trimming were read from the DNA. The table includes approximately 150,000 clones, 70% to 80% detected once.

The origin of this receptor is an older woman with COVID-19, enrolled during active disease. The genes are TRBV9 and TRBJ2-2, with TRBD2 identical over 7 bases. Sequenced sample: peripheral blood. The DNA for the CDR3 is TGTGCCAGCAGCGTCGGCGGGGGTTCCACCGGGGAGCTGTTTTTT. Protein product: CASSVGGGSTGELFF.